The 30 T cell receptor beta chains below all came from one sample that was sequenced in a study of response to subunit inactivated influenza vaccine. Each CDR3 protein is one row after TCRdb ran MiXCR on the RT-PCR reads. In the table there are more than 500,000 distinct CDR3 sequences, roughly 12% of which are singletons. These data were also reused for a study on T cells expressing NK-cell markers. This second study says: The cDNA for TCR beta came from 5'RACE template switching with UMIs.

The sequenced sample was PBMCs from blood, obtained on the day of vaccination. These receptors were taken from a man aged 45 to 65 who received an inactivated influenza vaccine.

This clonotype was counted at least ten times. V is TRBV5-1 and J is TRBJ2-7; unclear D gene. This CDR3 has 14 amino acids. Germline values: CDR1 SGHRS, CDR2 YFSETQ. V lost 3 bases and J lost 3, with 13 bases in between. The CDR3 protein is CASSYTSPGYEQYF. The CDR3 DNA reads TGCGCCAGCAGCTATACATCTCCAGGCTACGAGCAGTACTTC. The entire variable domain, with the rest obtained from reference TRBV5-1 and TRBJ2-7, is as follows: KAGVTQTPRYLIKTRGQQVTLSCSPISGHRSVSWYQQTPGQGLQFLFEYFSETQRNKGNFPGRFSGRQFSNSRSEMNVSTLELGDSALYLCASSYTSPGYEQYFGPGTRLTVT.

The chain employs TRBV29-1 and TRBJ1-2, with 7 bases lining up with TRBD1. The germline V gene encodes CDR1 SQVTM and CDR2 ANQGSEA. The CDR3 length is 14 residues. V shed 5 bases and J 4 bases; nucleotides not matched to a gene: 10. The CDR3 region has the DNA TGCAGCGTTTACGCAGGGGGATCGGGCTATGGCTACACCTTC. This gives the protein CSVYAGGSGYGYTF.

This sequence joins TRBV5-8 and TRBJ2-1; TRBD2 matches 7 bases. The V segment lost 3 bases and the J segment 3 bases; nucleotides outside the gene matches: 3. The CDR3 length is 14 residues. CDR1 and CDR2 (germline): SGHTS, YDEGEE. CDR3 amino acids: CASSSGLIYNEQFF. In DNA, the CDR3 is TGTGCCAGCAGCTCGGGACTAATCTACAATGAGCAGTTCTTC.

In its sample, this clonotype was seen a few times. The chain links TRBV4-2 to TRBJ2-2, with 9 bases aligning to TRBD1. Germline V gives CDR1 LGHNA, CDR2 YNFKEQ. This CDR3 is built from 16 residues. J lost 5 bases, V lost 1 base, and 5 bases had no gene match. The CDR3 nucleotides are TGTGCCAGCAGCCAAGCCCAAGACAGGGGGACCGGGGAGCTGTTTTTT. Its translation: CASSQAQDRGTGELFF.

This clonotype was recorded at least ten times. V is TRBV6-2 or TRBV6-3 and J is TRBJ2-1; 9 nucleotides align to TRBD2. V trimming: 0 bases; J trimming: 3 bases; junction bases outside the gene matches: 6. The CDR3 length is 17 residues. The germline gives CDR1 MNHEY, CDR2 SVGEGT. The CDR3 protein is CASSYSPGGGVYNEQFF. CDR3 DNA: TGTGCCAGCAGTTACTCTCCTGGCGGGGGGGTCTACAATGAGCAGTTCTTC.

This clonotype was detected a few times. The chain has TRBV3-1 and TRBJ2-1, with D uncertain. V was trimmed by 7 bases and J by 1 base, leaving 8 bases between them. This CDR3 contains 13 residues. Germline assignment: CDR1 LGHDT and CDR2 YNNKEL (reference sequence). This chain's CDR3 is CASTQASYNEQFF. CDR3 bases: TGTGCCAGCACCCAGGCTTCCTACAATGAGCAGTTCTTC.

V gene TRBV12-3 or TRBV12-4 combines with J gene TRBJ1-4; no clear D. The CDR3 sequence is 13 residues long. The ends were cut back, 5 bases at V and 3 bases at J, with 7 bases in the middle. The DNA for the CDR3 is TGTGCCAGCAGTGGAGGAGCTAATGAAAAACTGTTTTTT. This codes for CASSGGANEKLFF.

The J gene is TRBJ2-5, the V gene TRBV15; D perhaps matches TRBD1 (6 bases). This CDR3 region has 18 residues. CDR1 and CDR2 (germline): LNHNV, YYDKDF (reference sequence). V gave up 0 bases and J gave up 4 bases, with 21 bases separating them. As DNA, the CDR3 is TGTGCCACCAGCAGAGATTGGGGTTATGGCAGGGGCATAGAGACCCAGTACTTC. Its protein product is CATSRDWGYGRGIETQYF.

The rearrangement uses TRBV5-1 and TRBJ2-1, with 12 bases identical to TRBD2. Germline lookup yields CDR1 SGHRS and CDR2 YFSETQ. The CDR3 covers 15 residues. The junction had 7 bases not matched to a gene; V was cut back by 4 bases and J by 8 bases. The CDR3 sequence is CASSPSGRADYEQFF. The CDR3 DNA sequence: TGCGCCAGCAGCCCTAGCGGGAGGGCCGACTATGAGCAGTTCTTC.

This clonotype appeared a few times. The chain has TRBV5-1 and TRBJ2-6; TRBD2 is a possible D gene (5 bases). The germline V gene has CDR1 SGHRS and CDR2 YFSETQ. V was shortened by 4 bases and J by 3 bases, with 20 bases between the two germline ends. This CDR3 comprises 18 residues. The CDR3: CASSGSMGFLSGANVLTF. CDR3 in DNA: TGCGCCAGCAGCGGGAGTATGGGGTTCTTAAGTGGGGCCAACGTCCTGACTTTC. The full variable domain, completed using reference TRBV5-1 and TRBJ2-6, is KAGVTQTPRYLIKTRGQQVTLSCSPISGHRSVSWYQQTPGQGLQFLFEYFSETQRNKGNFPGRFSGRQFSNSRSEMNVSTLELGDSALYLCASSGSMGFLSGANVLTFGAGSRLTVL.

The chain is built from TRBV5-6 and TRBJ2-2; D not certain. In germline, CDR1 is SGHDT, CDR2 YYEEEE. This CDR3 region has 16 residues. V was trimmed by 1 base and J by 4 bases, leaving 14 bases between them. CDR3 nucleotides: TGTGCCAGCAGCTTGCATGGTCCGATGGGCACCGGGGAGCTGTTTTTT. Amino acids: CASSLHGPMGTGELFF. Looking up the rest from reference TRBV5-6 and TRBJ2-2 gives the full variable domain: DAGVTQSPTHLIKTRGQQVTLRCSPKSGHDTVSWYQQALGQGPQFIFQYYEEEERQRGNFPDRFSGHQFPNYSSELNVNALLLGDSALYLCASSLHGPMGTGELFFGEGSRLTVL.

In its sample, this clonotype was seen many times. V usage is TRBV28 and J usage is TRBJ2-3, with D perhaps matching TRBD1 or TRBD2 (5 bases each). V dropped 5 bases and J dropped 2 bases, with 11 bases sitting between them. Germline V lookup: CDR1 MDHEN, CDR2 SYDVKM. The CDR3 covers 14 residues. The CDR3: CASSDWGYTDTQYF. The DNA of the CDR3 is TGTGCCAGCAGTGATTGGGGGTACACAGATACGCAGTATTTT.

The V call is TRBV18, the J call TRBJ1-1, with D unresolved. V lost 1 base and J lost 4, with 13 bases in between. From germline, CDR1 is KGHSH and CDR2 LQKENI. This CDR3 comprises 15 residues. The CDR3 spells CASSPRQEVGTEAFF. CDR3 in DNA: TGTGCCAGCTCACCACGTCAGGAGGTGGGCACTGAAGCTTTCTTT.

This clonotype has ten or more counts. The chain carries TRBV7-2 and TRBJ2-7; the match to TRBD2 covers 11 bases. CDR1 is SGHTA, CDR2 FQGNSA, per germline. With V trimmed by 2 bases and J by 3 bases, 3 bases remained unmatched. The CDR3 covers 15 residues. The CDR3, as DNA: TGTGCCAGCAGCTTACTAGGGACTAGCGGCTACGAGCAGTACTTC. Protein sequence: CASSLLGTSGYEQYF.

The chain is built from TRBV9 and TRBJ2-7; 7 bases map to TRBD1. Germline loops: CDR1 SGDLS, CDR2 YYNGEE. The CDR3 length is 15 residues. Germline trimming cut 2 bases from V and 1 base from J; bases unmatched to any gene: 6. The CDR3 spells CASSVRQGPSYEQYF. CDR3 nucleotide sequence: TGTGCCAGCAGCGTCCGACAGGGACCATCCTACGAGCAGTACTTC.

This clonotype was seen repeatedly, ten times or more. The genes are TRBV28 and TRBJ2-1; tentatively, D is TRBD2 (6 bases). The V gene's germline CDR1 is MDHEN and CDR2 SYDVKM. The CDR3 runs 13 residues. With 4 bases removed from V and 7 bases from J, the gap between germline ends came to 11 bases. The CDR3 here is CASSSGRRNEQFF. The CDR3 bases are TGTGCCAGCAGTTCCGGGAGAAGGAATGAGCAGTTCTTC.

This clonotype has a handful of counts. This rearrangement joins TRBV27 to TRBJ2-5; 13 positions match TRBD2. After removal of 3 bases from V and 5 bases from J, the junction contained 6 bases not matched to a gene. The CDR3 contains 16 residues. Per the germline V gene, CDR1 is MNHEY and CDR2 is SMNVEV (reference sequence). For the CDR3, the DNA is TGTGCCAGCAGTTTGAGACTAGCGGGAGGTGGGGAGACCCAGTACTTC. Protein product: CASSLRLAGGGETQYF.

This clonotype has more than one count but fewer than ten. The chain recombines TRBV5-6 with TRBJ2-1, with 7 bases lining up with TRBD1. The V gene end was trimmed by 4 bases and the J gene end by 5 bases; junction bases not matched to a gene: 3. Germline V CDR1 and CDR2: SGHDT, YYEEEE. The CDR3 covers 13 residues. The CDR3 DNA follows: TGTGCCAGCAGCGACGGGACAGACAATGAGCAGTTCTTC. It specifies CASSDGTDNEQFF.

The V gene is TRBV20-1, the J gene TRBJ2-7; D is perhaps TRBD1 (6 bases). This CDR3 spans 12 amino acids. Germline lookup yields CDR1 DFQATT and CDR2 SNEGSKA (reference sequence). V was shortened by 4 bases and J by 7 bases, with 14 bases between the two germline ends. The CDR3 loop is CSANEGEREQYF. Here the CDR3 DNA reads TGCAGTGCTAATGAGGGGGAGAGGGAGCAGTACTTC.

This clonotype was seen a few times. The chain recombines TRBV27 with TRBJ1-2; maybe TRBD1 (6 bases). The V end was cut by 6 bases, the J end by 7 bases, with 18 bases between. Germline loops: CDR1 MNHEY, CDR2 SMNVEV (reference sequence). The CDR3 covers 14 residues. This chain's CDR3 is CASSARQVERGYTF. CDR3 nucleotide sequence: TGTGCCAGCAGCGCCCGACAGGTTGAGCGTGGCTACACCTTC.

The chain recombines TRBV3-1 with TRBJ1-2; 9 bases agree with TRBD1. The CDR3 is 14 amino acids. The ends lost 1 base at V and 4 bases at J; junction bases unmatched: 1. Germline lookup yields CDR1 LGHDT and CDR2 YNNKEL (reference sequence). CDR3 region: CASSQGTGAYGYTF. Written as DNA, the CDR3 is TGTGCCAGCAGCCAAGGGACAGGGGCCTATGGCTACACCTTC.

The rearrangement joins TRBV28 to TRBJ2-3; D may be TRBD2 (7 bases). The V end was cut by 8 bases, the J end by 7 bases, with 16 bases between. The germline gives CDR1 MDHEN, CDR2 SYDVKM. This CDR3 is built from 13 residues. CDR3 residues: CASQRGGVNTQYF. CDR3 coding DNA: TGTGCCAGCCAGAGAGGGGGGGTGAATACGCAGTATTTT.

The chain is built from TRBV7-2 and TRBJ2-1, with TRBD2 matching over 10 bases. CDR1 is SGHTA, CDR2 FQGNSA, per germline. V was pared by 6 bases and J by 4 bases, with 6 bases of the junction left unmatched. The CDR3 totals 15 residues. This chain's CDR3 is CASRPTSGAYNEQFF. The CDR3 DNA reads as TGTGCCAGCAGGCCTACTAGCGGGGCTTACAATGAGCAGTTCTTC.

The chain carries TRBV18 and TRBJ2-2; D gene uncertain. V was trimmed by 2 bases and J by 3 bases, leaving 13 bases between them. There are 16 residues in the CDR3. The germline gives CDR1 KGHSH, CDR2 LQKENI. The CDR3 spells CASSPKGHPDTGELFF. The CDR3 DNA sequence: TGTGCCAGCTCACCAAAAGGGCATCCCGACACCGGGGAGCTGTTTTTT.

The J gene is TRBJ1-3, the V gene TRBV7-6; D possibly corresponds to TRBD1 (5 bases). Looked up from germline, CDR1 is SGHVS and CDR2 is FNYEAQ. The CDR3 spans 14 residues. V was clipped by 6 bases and J by 1 base, with 10 bases between them. Here the CDR3 reads CASRAGRSGNTIYF. The CDR3 region has the DNA TGTGCCAGCAGAGCAGGGCGATCTGGAAACACCATATATTTT.

The chain recombines TRBV12-3 or TRBV12-4 with TRBJ2-7, with D possibly being TRBD2 (5 bases). The germline V and J ends were trimmed by 1 base and 6 bases, with 13 bases remaining between them. The CDR3 totals 14 residues. The CDR3 sequence is CASSLEGVGLEQYF. CDR3 DNA sequence: TGTGCCAGCAGTTTAGAGGGAGTTGGGCTCGAGCAGTACTTC.

This rearrangement joins TRBV9 to TRBJ2-7, with 10 bases identical to TRBD2. This CDR3 is 16 amino acids long. Germline values: CDR1 SGDLS, CDR2 YYNGEE. With V trimmed by 0 bases and J by 0 bases, 3 bases remained unmatched. Here the CDR3 reads CASSVGASGSSYEQYF. The CDR3, as DNA: TGTGCCAGCAGCGTAGGGGCTAGCGGGAGCTCCTACGAGCAGTACTTC. Based on the CDR3 plus reference TRBV9 and TRBJ2-7, the full variable domain is DSGVTQTPKHLITATGQRVTLRCSPRSGDLSVYWYQQSLDQGLQFLIQYYNGEERAKGNILERFSAQQFPDLHSELNLSSLELGDSALYFCASSVGASGSSYEQYFGPGTRLTVT.

The V gene is TRBV4-3, the J gene TRBJ2-3; 7 bases align to TRBD2. Losses at the gene ends were 0 bases for V and 0 bases for J; bases not matched to a gene: 12. CDR1 and CDR2 from the germline V gene are LGHNA and YSLEER. The CDR3 is made up of 19 amino acids. The chain's CDR3 is CASSQDRGGLAVSTDTQYF. The CDR3 nucleotides read TGCGCCAGCAGCCAAGATAGGGGTGGGCTAGCGGTGAGCACAGATACGCAGTATTTT.

This chain joins TRBV18 and TRBJ1-2, with 8 bases aligning to TRBD1. The J segment lost 6 bases and the V segment lost 6 bases, leaving 21 bases of the junction unmatched. CDR1 is KGHSH and CDR2 is LQKENI in the germline V gene. This CDR3 has 18 residues. The chain's CDR3 is CASSPFVGGPGGADGYTF. In DNA form, the CDR3 reads TGTGCCAGCTCCCCATTTGTTGGAGGGCCAGGGGGCGCGGATGGCTACACCTTC. Using reference TRBV18 and TRBJ1-2 for the parts outside the CDR3, the full variable domain is NAGVMQNPRHLVRRRGQEARLRCSPMKGHSHVYWYRQLPEEGLKFMVYLQKENIIDESGMPKERFSAEFPKEGPSILRIQQVVRGDSAAYFCASSPFVGGPGGADGYTFGSGTRLTVV.

The table lists this clonotype with a few counts. This chain connects TRBV18 to TRBJ2-7, with 7 bases fitting TRBD1. In germline, CDR1 is KGHSH, CDR2 LQKENI. With V trimmed by 4 bases and J by 0 bases, 6 bases remained unmatched. The CDR3 runs to 15 residues. The CDR3 spells CASSQTRDSSYEQYF. The CDR3 bases are TGTGCCAGCTCACAAACCCGGGACAGCTCCTACGAGCAGTACTTC.